These 12 T cell receptor beta chains came from one sample sequenced in a study of identical twins. A single record per CDR3 protein comes from TCRdb applying MiXCR to the 5' RACE reads. The sample carries about 900,000 distinct CDR3 sequences, about 12% recorded once. These data also formed part of another study, on yellow fever vaccine responses in identical twins.

The sample consisted of PBMCs. These receptors were obtained from a woman younger than 30 in good health.

This clonotype was seen a handful of times. The rearrangement links TRBV12-3 or TRBV12-4 to TRBJ2-3; 11 nucleotides agree with TRBD2. V shed 5 bases and J 6 bases; nucleotides not matched to a gene: 19. The CDR3 consists of 19 residues. DNA for the CDR3: TGTGCCAGCAGTACCCTCGCCGGGACTAGCGGAGCCGCTAGGGATACGCAGTATTTT. It encodes CASSTLAGTSGAARDTQYF.

This chain links TRBV3-1 with TRBJ2-1, with 8 bases fitting TRBD1. The CDR3 runs to 16 residues. Germline-derived CDR1 and CDR2 are LGHDT and YNNKEL (reference sequence). V gave up 0 bases and J gave up 7 bases; unmatched junction bases: 8. CDR3 in amino acids: CASSQDGQGARNEQFF. The DNA of the CDR3 is TGTGCCAGCAGCCAAGATGGGCAGGGGGCGCGGAATGAGCAGTTCTTC.

The chain is built from TRBV20-1 and TRBJ2-5; no clear D gene. The CDR3 spans 13 residues. Germline assignment: CDR1 DFQATT and CDR2 SNEGSKA (reference sequence). Trimming shortened V by 7 bases and J by 2 bases, and 14 bases separated the two germline ends. CDR3 DNA sequence: TGCAGTGGAATTCTTACGTCGCAAGAGACCCAGTACTTC. The encoded protein is CSGILTSQETQYF.

This clonotype was seen only a few times. V is TRBV12-3 or TRBV12-4 and J is TRBJ2-1, with no clear D. V lost 6 bases and J lost 7, with 10 bases in between. The CDR3 spans 12 residues. As DNA, the CDR3 is TGTGCCAGCAGCTCGGTACCGAATGAGCAGTTCTTC. Its protein product is CASSSVPNEQFF.

This clonotype was observed a few times. This chain connects TRBV2 to TRBJ2-2, with D uncertain. Germline V gene lookup returns CDR1 SNHLY and CDR2 FYNNEI. V lost 4 bases and J 8 bases, leaving 11 bases between the germline ends. The CDR3 has 13 amino acids. The CDR3 nucleotides read TGTGCCAGCAGTGTCGAGGCCGAGGGGGAGCTGTTTTTT. The encoded protein is CASSVEAEGELFF.

In this sample, this clonotype turned up many times. The chain has TRBV12-3 or TRBV12-4 and TRBJ2-5, with TRBD2 matching 9 bases. The CDR3 length is 15 residues. V lost 5 bases to trimming and J lost 2 bases; unmatched junction nucleotides: 6. In nucleotides, the CDR3 is TGTGCCAGCAGTATCCGACTAGCGGCTCAAGAGACCCAGTACTTC. Its protein product is CASSIRLAAQETQYF.

This clonotype has a handful of counts. V is TRBV6-1 and J is TRBJ2-5, with D tentatively TRBD1 (6 bases). V lost 7 bases to trimming and J lost 1 base, with 10 bases between them. The CDR3 is made up of 13 amino acids. From germline, CDR1 is MNHNS and CDR2 SASEGT. The CDR3: CASTRDTQETQYF. In DNA, the CDR3 is TGTGCCAGCACAAGGGACACCCAAGAGACCCAGTACTTC.

This clonotype was counted only a few times. The genes are TRBV5-5 and TRBJ2-1; TRBD2 might be the D (6 bases). Trimming took off 4 bases at V and 5 bases at J, with 10 bases between the two ends. The length of the CDR3 is 13 residues. The germline V gene has CDR1 SGHKS and CDR2 YYEKEE (reference sequence). The CDR3 spells CASSIRLDNEQFF. The CDR3 coding sequence is TGTGCCAGCAGCATCAGACTAGACAATGAGCAGTTCTTC.

This clonotype was seen more than once but under ten times. The chain combines TRBV29-1 with TRBJ1-1; tentatively, D is TRBD1 (5 bases). Germline-derived CDR1 and CDR2 are SQVTM and ANQGSEA. This CDR3 contains 13 residues. The V and J ends lost 4 bases and 4 bases respectively, with 13 bases between them. DNA for the CDR3: TGCAGCGTTGCGCAGGGTAGAGGCACTGAAGCTTTCTTT. It encodes CSVAQGRGTEAFF.

This clonotype was found a few times. The V and J genes are TRBV5-6 and TRBJ1-5, with TRBD1 as a possible D gene (5 bases). V was clipped by 2 bases and J by 6 bases, with 18 bases between them. Per the germline V gene, CDR1 is SGHDT and CDR2 is YYEEEE. The CDR3 runs to 16 residues. Here the CDR3 reads CASSLNTGLGGQPQHF. In DNA form, the CDR3 reads TGTGCCAGCAGCTTAAATACGGGACTGGGCGGTCAGCCCCAGCATTTT.

This clonotype was detected only a few times. The V gene is TRBV6-5, the J gene TRBJ2-5, with 14 bases matching TRBD2. CDR3 length: 16 residues. Germline V gene sequence: CDR1 MNHEY, CDR2 SVGAGI. V lost 6 bases and J lost 2; bases outside the gene matches: 5. This CDR3 reads CASSYGLAGGQETQYF. The DNA for the CDR3 is TGTGCCAGCAGCTACGGACTAGCGGGAGGACAAGAGACCCAGTACTTC.

This sequence joins TRBV7-2 and TRBJ2-7; perhaps TRBD2 as D (5 bases). CDR1 and CDR2 from the germline V gene are SGHTA and FQGNSA. Trimming took off 0 bases at V and 5 bases at J, with 11 bases between the two ends. This CDR3 is built from 14 residues. CDR3 sequence reads: CASSLAPGSNEQYF. The CDR3 nucleotides read TGTGCCAGCAGCTTAGCGCCGGGGTCCAACGAGCAGTACTTC.